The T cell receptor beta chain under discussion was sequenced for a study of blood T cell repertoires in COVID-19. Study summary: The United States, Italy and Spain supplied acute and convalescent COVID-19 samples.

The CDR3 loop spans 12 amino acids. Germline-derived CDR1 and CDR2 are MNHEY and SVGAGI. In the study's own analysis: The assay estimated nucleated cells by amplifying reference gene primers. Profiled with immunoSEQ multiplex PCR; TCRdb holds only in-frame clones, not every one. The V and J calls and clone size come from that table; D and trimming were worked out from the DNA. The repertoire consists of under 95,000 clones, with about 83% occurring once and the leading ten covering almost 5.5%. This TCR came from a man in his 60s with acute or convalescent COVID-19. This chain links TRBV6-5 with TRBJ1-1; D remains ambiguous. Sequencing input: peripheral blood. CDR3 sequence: CASDVVGAEAFF. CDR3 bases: TGTGCGAGTGATGTGGTTGGTGCTGAAGCTTTCTTT.